These 11 T cell receptor beta chains were sequenced from one sample in a study of OX40 agonist ivuxolimab in advanced cancers. TCRdb's table, derived via immunoSEQ multiplex PCR, lists solely in-frame clones and lacks some. This table holds tens of thousands of clones, 75% to 90% found once. Sequences were derived from CD4+ or CD8+ T cells sorted from blood, sampled in a trial of the OX40 agonist ivuxolimab. These receptors all stem from an adult with an advanced solid tumor such as melanoma, head and neck, liver or kidney cancer.

V gene TRBV5-1 combines with J gene TRBJ2-7; 7 bases map to TRBD1. The CDR3 contains 14 residues. Germline loops: CDR1 SGHRS, CDR2 YFSETQ. Germline trimming cut 2 bases from V and 2 bases from J; bases unmatched to any gene: 4. The CDR3 sequence is CASSFRQGAYEQYF. The CDR3 nucleotides read TGCGCCAGCAGCTTCCGACAGGGCGCCTACGAGCAGTACTTC. Full variable domain (remainder filled in from reference TRBV5-1 and TRBJ2-7): KAGVTQTPRYLIKTRGQQVTLSCSPISGHRSVSWYQQTPGQGLQFLFEYFSETQRNKGNFPGRFSGRQFSNSRSEMNVSTLELGDSALYLCASSFRQGAYEQYFGPGTRLTVT.

The chain joins TRBV21-1 to TRBJ2-7; the table's D gene call, TRBD2, was not cross checked with the DNA. TRBV21-1 corresponds to a pseudogene. The CDR3 is 18 residues long. As DNA, the CDR3 is TGTGCCAGCAGCACAAAAACCCCCCCGGGATCAATGCCCTACGAGCAGTACTTC. Translation: CASSTKTPPGSMPYEQYF.

This rearrangement joins TRBV7-8 to TRBJ2-7; D remains unclear. Trimming removed 2 bases at V and 3 bases at J, with 5 bases between. This CDR3 contains 12 residues. Per the germline V gene, CDR1 is SGHVS and CDR2 is FQNEAQ. This CDR3 reads CASSLKGYEQYF. CDR3 nucleotides: TGTGCCAGCAGCTTAAAAGGCTACGAGCAGTACTTC.

The V call is TRBV29-1, the J call TRBJ2-5, with D tentatively TRBD1 or TRBD2 (6 bases each). Germline V CDR1 and CDR2: SQVTM, ANQGSEA. The CDR3 sequence is 16 residues long. The DNA of the CDR3 is TGCAGTTTTAATGATGGGTCGGGGGCAGGTCTAGAGACCCAGTACTTC. Encoded protein: CSFNDGSGAGLETQYF.

The chain has TRBV14 and TRBJ2-1; tentatively, D is TRBD2 (6 bases). The germline V and J ends were trimmed by 4 bases and 6 bases, with 19 bases remaining between them. This CDR3 has 16 residues. Germline V lookup: CDR1 SGHDN, CDR2 FVKESK. CDR3 in DNA: TGTGCCAGCAGCCCGCAAACCGGAGGGCCCTCCAATGAGCAGTTCTTC. This gives the protein CASSPQTGGPSNEQFF.

The chain employs TRBV7-2 and TRBJ1-6; 8 bases map to TRBD1. Germline V CDR1 and CDR2: SGHTA, FQGNSA. The V gene end was trimmed by 5 bases and the J gene end by 7 bases; junction bases not matched to a gene: 4. This CDR3 region has 14 residues. The CDR3 spells CASSLQGANSPLHF. CDR3 DNA sequence: TGTGCCAGCAGCCTCCAGGGGGCCAATTCACCCCTCCACTTT.

The chain couples TRBV5-1 to TRBJ2-3; D unclear. CDR1 is SGHRS and CDR2 is YFSETQ in the germline V gene. The V and J ends lost 0 bases and 2 bases respectively, with 7 bases between them. The CDR3 runs to 14 residues. The CDR3 DNA is TGCGCCAGCAGCTTGGAGCCAGCCACAGATACGCAGTATTTT. Translation gives CASSLEPATDTQYF.

The V call is TRBV11-2, the J call TRBJ2-2; 8 bases agree with TRBD2. The ends lost 4 bases at V and 1 base at J; junction bases unmatched: 2. Germline V lookup: CDR1 SGHAT, CDR2 FQNNGV. This CDR3 has 15 residues. In nucleotides, the CDR3 is TGTGCCAGCAGCTCCCTAGCGGGGAACACCGGGGAGCTGTTTTTT. Translated, it gives CASSSLAGNTGELFF.

The chain is built from TRBV5-4 and TRBJ1-5, with D possibly being TRBD1 (6 bases). Deletions cut 4 bases from V and 1 base from J, with 12 bases between. The CDR3 is 15 residues long. The germline gives CDR1 SGHNT, CDR2 YYREEE (reference sequence). CDR3: CASSLGGGSNQPQHF. Here the CDR3 DNA reads TGTGCCAGCAGCCTAGGGGGGGGGAGCAATCAGCCCCAGCATTTT.

V usage is TRBV28 and J usage is TRBJ2-5, with TRBD1 matching 10 bases. The CDR3 totals 15 residues. From germline, CDR1 is MDHEN and CDR2 SYDVKM. J gave up 2 bases and V 6 bases, and 6 bases lay outside the gene matches. The CDR3 is CASRTGGASQETQYF. The CDR3 DNA reads as TGTGCCAGCAGGACAGGGGGCGCGTCTCAAGAGACCCAGTACTTC.

V and J are TRBV28 and TRBJ1-5, with 8 bases matching TRBD1. The CDR3 is made up of 14 amino acids. With 5 bases clipped from V and 3 bases from J, the junction kept 3 bases outside the gene matches. The germline V gene encodes CDR1 MDHEN and CDR2 SYDVKM. The CDR3: CASSRTGNNQPQHF. CDR3 DNA: TGTGCCAGCAGTAGGACAGGGAACAATCAGCCCCAGCATTTT.